This T cell receptor (beta chain) was retrieved from a study of cytomegalovirus exposure and HLA in healthy donors. The germline CDR1 and CDR2 sequences are SGHVS and FNYEAQ. V shed 5 bases and J 4 bases; nucleotides not matched to a gene: 11. The CDR3 sequence is 15 residues long. 13 Jbeta primers and 60 Vbeta primers were used for the PCR. The table came from immunoSEQ multiplex PCR; TCRdb's copy has only in-frame clones and leaves some out. Seen here are roughly 200,000 clones, around 81% observed once, and the top ten hold about 1.9%. This clone is a singleton in its sample. The sequenced material came from PBMCs. The TCR sequence derives from a man aged 25-45 years in good health and CMV-seronegative. The rearrangement joins TRBV7-6 to TRBJ2-7, with 7 bases matching TRBD2. The CDR3 sequence is CASSPSGTKSYEQYF. The CDR3 nucleotides read TGTGCCAGCAGCCCCTCCGGGACTAAAAGTTACGAGCAGTACTTC.